Following are 24 T cell receptor beta chains from one sample sequenced in a study of tumor-infiltrating lymphocytes in primary liver carcinoma. The researchers produced TCR beta cDNA from around 0.5 ug total RNA with a constant-region primer. Each TCR beta library was derived from three nested multiplex PCR rounds that employed slightly modified ARM-PCR. Use of TRBV1-TRBV30 forward primers with a C-beta reverse primer characterized the first two PCR rounds, which lasted nine to eleven cycles each. TCRdb re-called the multiplex PCR reads through MiXCR, storing one row per CDR3 protein. The sample has about 99,000 distinct CDR3 sequences; around two thirds are singletons. From roughly 20-30 mg of unsorted bulk tissue, DNA and RNA were co-extracted together. The material sequenced was liver tumor tissue from sampling region 5. Subset noted: tumor region T5, tumor centre. These TCRs come from a woman aged 55-69 years with primary liver carcinoma and hepatitis B virus infection.

The genes are TRBV11-1 and TRBJ2-4; tentatively, D is TRBD2 (5 bases). The V gene lost 10 bases and the J gene lost 6 bases, with 16 bases spanning the gap. CDR1 is SGHAT, CDR2 FQDESV, per germline (reference sequence). The CDR3 loop spans 13 amino acids. The CDR3 sequence is CANTPLAGNIQYF. The CDR3 bases are TGTGCCAACACCCCGCTTGCGGGAAACATTCAGTACTTC.

On this clonotype itself: One base away lies a much larger clone, so this may be a sequencing read error. V gene TRBV5-4 combines with J gene TRBJ2-7; 9 nucleotides match TRBD2. The CDR3 covers 15 residues. Per the germline V gene, CDR1 is SGHNT and CDR2 is YYREEE (reference sequence). Written as DNA, the CDR3 is TGTGTCAGCAGCTCCTGGGCTAGCGGGGCCTACGAGCAGTACTTC. It specifies CVSSSWASGAYEQYF.

This clonotype was found once. At one of its ends the junction is not consistent with the germline gene, which may arise from a read error. V is TRBV4-2 and J is TRBJ1-5, with 9 positions matching TRBD1. The germline CDR1 and CDR2 sequences are LGHNA and YNFKEQ. This CDR3 comprises 17 residues. The DNA of the CDR3 is TGTGCCAACAGCCAAGACTCGACCGGGACAGGGAAACAGTCCCAGCATTTT. Its translation is CANSQDSTGTGKQSQHF.

This clonotype has ten or more counts. The chain links TRBV7-8 to TRBJ1-1, with D possibly TRBD1 on 5 matching bases. Germline CDR1 and CDR2: SGHVS and FQNEAQ. This CDR3 contains 15 residues. Trimming cost V 3 bases and J 2 bases, with 13 bases left between them. The CDR3 loop reads CASSFLGGANTEAFF. CDR3 coding DNA: TGTGCCAGCAGCTTTCTCGGAGGGGCTAACACTGAAGCTTTCTTT.

This clonotype was picked up one time. The CDR3 ends on some other residue instead of the conserved phenylalanine or tryptophan, so this is likely a read error. The limits of the CDR3 on the DNA are not certain, so only TCRdb's listed CDR3 is given. The chain employs TRBV11-2 and TRBJ1-2; the table's D call of TRBD1 was not tested on the DNA. The CDR3 is 17 amino acids in total, end residues counted. Germline CDR1 and CDR2: SGHAT and FQNNGV. The CDR3 sequence is CASSLDPIRALRYGYTL.

This clonotype was detected only a few times. A much bigger clone sits one base away, suggesting this may be a read error. The chain employs TRBV5-5 and TRBJ1-1; D gene unclear. The V gene's germline CDR1 is SGHKS and CDR2 YYEKEE (reference sequence). The CDR3 is made up of 13 amino acids. CDR3 residues: CASSFSDVTEASF. The CDR3 DNA reads TGTGCCAGCAGCTTTTCGGACGTTACTGAAGCTTCCTTT.

The J gene is TRBJ2-1, the V gene TRBV7-8; D gene ambiguous. Per the germline V gene, CDR1 is SGHVS and CDR2 is FQNEAQ. CDR3 length: 14 residues. The V end lost 1 base, the J end lost 7 bases, and 11 bases lay between the germline ends. CDR3 residues: CASSLGLGLNEQFF. CDR3 coding DNA: TGTGCCAGCAGCTTAGGGCTGGGTCTGAATGAGCAGTTCTTC.

Turning to this clonotype: At one of its ends the junction is not consistent with the germline gene, which may arise from a read error. The rearrangement links TRBV6-1 to TRBJ2-1, with a tentative D call TRBD2 (7 bases). Looked up from germline, CDR1 is MNHNS and CDR2 is SASEGT. The CDR3 covers 15 residues. The CDR3 coding sequence is TGTGTCAGCAGTGAAGATGAGGGGGGGTACAATGAGCAGTTCTTC. Translated, it gives CVSSEDEGGYNEQFF.

This clonotype is deemed medium-sized. CDR3 nucleotides: TGTGCCAGCAGTTTAGGACAGGGTGAAAAACTGTTTTTT. Its translation is CASSLGQGEKLFF. The chain is built from TRBV12-3 or TRBV12-4 and TRBJ1-4; 7 nucleotides align to TRBD1. V was clipped by 1 base and J by 7 bases; unmatched bases: 0. The CDR3 is 13 amino acids.

Note on this clonotype: The junction shows a germline mismatch at one end, possibly a read error. V gene TRBV11-2 combines with J gene TRBJ2-3; no definite D call. CDR3 length: 13 amino acids. Looked up from germline, CDR1 is SGHAT and CDR2 is FQNNGV. CDR3 sequence reads: CASSFNRTDMQYF. The CDR3 bases are TGTGCCAGCAGCTTCAACAGAACAGATATGCAGTATTTT.

Concerning this clonotype itself: This CDR3 fails to terminate in the conserved phenylalanine or tryptophan, so it likely reflects a read error. The V and J genes are TRBV11-2 and TRBJ2-2; TRBD1 is a possible D gene (6 bases). The CDR3 is made up of 15 amino acids. CDR1 SGHAT and CDR2 FQNNGV come from the germline V gene. The CDR3 here is CASSLTGQNTGELFL. The CDR3 DNA reads as TGTGCCAGTAGCTTAACGGGACAAAACACCGGGGAGCTGTTTCTT.

Concerning this clonotype: Given a much more abundant clone one base away, this may be a read error. This chain joins TRBV21-1 and TRBJ2-7; the table names TRBD1, a call not compared with the DNA. TRBV21-1 is termed a pseudogene. The CDR3 consists of 14 residues. DNA of the CDR3: TGTGCCAGCAGCAAAGCGACAGGGGGCCACGAGCAGTACTTC. Protein: CASSKATGGHEQYF.

This chain connects TRBV11-3 to TRBJ2-1; 7 bases agree with TRBD2. V lost 6 bases, J lost 8 bases, and 19 bases stayed unmatched. Germline loops: CDR1 SGHNT, CDR2 YENEEA. There are 17 residues in the CDR3. As DNA, the CDR3 is TGTGCCAGCAGTTTATGTCGGGGGGAGTGTGGTGTCGATGAGCAGTTCTTC. Protein sequence: CASSLCRGECGVDEQFF.

Of note for this clonotype: This clone may be a read error of a much larger clone one base away. This chain joins TRBV5-1 and TRBJ2-1; 10 nucleotides align to TRBD2. The CDR3 covers 16 residues. Germline V gene data show CDR1 as SGHRS and CDR2 as YFSETQ. Written as DNA, the CDR3 is TGCGCCAGCAACTTGGACCCCAGCGGGAGGGCCAATGAGCAGTTCTTC. As protein: CASNLDPSGRANEQFF.

This clonotype was detected many times. This sequence joins TRBV4-1 and TRBJ2-6; TRBD2 might be the D (6 bases). The CDR3 sequence is 17 residues long. The V and J ends lost 7 bases and 0 bases respectively, with 16 bases between them. CDR1 is MGHRA, CDR2 YSYEKL, per germline. The CDR3 is CASTQEGFRSGANVLTF. The CDR3, as DNA: TGCGCCAGCACACAGGAGGGGTTTCGCTCTGGGGCCAACGTCCTGACTTTC.

The chain joins TRBV28 to TRBJ2-3, with D possibly TRBD1 on 6 matching bases. Germline CDR1 reads MDHEN; CDR2 reads SYDVKM. The CDR3 loop spans 15 amino acids. V gave up 5 bases and J gave up 8 bases, with 20 bases separating them. CDR3 amino acids: CASSPSQGFAGTQYF. The CDR3, as DNA: TGTGCCAGCAGTCCATCCCAGGGGTTCGCAGGTACGCAGTATTTT.

Of note for this clonotype: One base away lies a much larger clone, so this may be a sequencing read error. The chain combines TRBV5-6 with TRBJ1-5; D gene unclear. Per the germline V gene, CDR1 is SGHDT and CDR2 is YYEEEE. This CDR3 has 16 amino acids. The CDR3 region has the DNA TGTGCCAGCAGCGCTGGACCCGGGAATAGCAAACAGCCCCAGCATTTT. Protein product: CASSAGPGNSKQPQHF. Full variable domain (rest looked up from reference TRBV5-6 and TRBJ1-5): DAGVTQSPTHLIKTRGQQVTLRCSPKSGHDTVSWYQQALGQGPQFIFQYYEEEERQRGNFPDRFSGHQFPNYSSELNVNALLLGDSALYLCASSAGPGNSKQPQHFGDGTRLSIL.

For this clonotype: The junction and the germline gene differ at one end; a read error may be behind it. The V and J genes are TRBV11-2 and TRBJ2-5; possible D gene TRBD2, 8 bases. The CDR3 runs 17 residues. Germline lookup yields CDR1 SGHAT and CDR2 FQNNGV. The CDR3 DNA follows: TGCGCCAGCAGCCCTAGGGGACAGCTAGCGGGCCTAGAGATCCAGTACTTC. Its translation is CASSPRGQLAGLEIQYF.

Worth noting for this clonotype: An end of the junction does not agree with germline; a read error may underlie this. The chain couples TRBV30 to TRBJ2-6; possibly TRBD1 or TRBD2 for D (5 bases each). The CDR3 extends over 15 amino acids. The germline CDR1 and CDR2 sequences are GTSNPN and SVGIG (reference sequence). The CDR3 protein is CAWAREGAGANVPTF. Written as DNA, the CDR3 is TGTGCCTGGGCCCGGGAAGGGGCTGGGGCTAACGTCCCGACTTTC.

Concerning this clonotype itself: At one end, the junction sequence differs from germline, possibly due to a read error. CDR3 amino acids: CASSPSGANVVTF. CDR3 in DNA: TGTGCCAGCAGTCCTTCTGGGGCCAACGTCGTGACTTTC. This chain connects TRBV6-6 to TRBJ2-6; D possibly corresponds to TRBD1 (5 bases). Germline V gene data show CDR1 as MNHNY and CDR2 as SVGAGI (reference sequence). This CDR3 has 13 residues.

This clonotype is medium-sized (0.01 to 0.1%) in the sample. V usage is TRBV11-3 and J usage is TRBJ1-1; 9 bases align to TRBD1. The CDR3 extends over 15 amino acids. Germline CDR1 SGHNT, CDR2 YENEEA. The ends lost 1 base at V and 6 bases at J; junction bases unmatched: 6. The CDR3, as DNA: TGTGCCAGCAGCTTAGGTAGGACAGGGGTTCCTGAAGCTTTCTTT. Translating it yields CASSLGRTGVPEAFF.

In this sample, this clonotype turned up many times. The V call is TRBV19, the J call TRBJ1-2; 9 bases agree with TRBD1. The CDR3 is 14 amino acids. Germline CDR1 LNHDA, CDR2 SQIVND (reference sequence). V lost 7 bases and J lost 1; bases outside the gene matches: 4. This CDR3 reads CASTTTGGNYGYTF. The CDR3, as DNA: TGTGCCAGTACCACGACAGGGGGTAACTATGGCTACACCTTC.

Comments on this clonotype: A single base separates this from a much larger clone, so it may be a read error. V usage is TRBV12-3 or TRBV12-4 and J usage is TRBJ2-5; D may be TRBD1 or TRBD2 (5 bases each). CDR3 length: 15 amino acids. The ends were cut back, 4 bases at V and 4 bases at J, with 16 bases in the middle. The CDR3 sequence: CASSCSSSRGETQYF. CDR3 bases: TGTGCCAGCAGTTGTTCGTCCTCGAGGGGAGAGACCCAGTACTTC.

This clonotype came up many times. The chain uses TRBV10-2 and TRBJ2-1; 10 positions match TRBD1. Germline V gene sequence: CDR1 WSHSY, CDR2 SAAADI. Trimming removed 6 bases from V and 8 bases from J; junction bases left unmatched: 10. This CDR3 is 15 amino acids long. The DNA of the CDR3 is TGCGCCAGCAGGGACGACAGGGGGCCCGTTGATGAGCAGTTCTTC. Amino acids: CASRDDRGPVDEQFF.